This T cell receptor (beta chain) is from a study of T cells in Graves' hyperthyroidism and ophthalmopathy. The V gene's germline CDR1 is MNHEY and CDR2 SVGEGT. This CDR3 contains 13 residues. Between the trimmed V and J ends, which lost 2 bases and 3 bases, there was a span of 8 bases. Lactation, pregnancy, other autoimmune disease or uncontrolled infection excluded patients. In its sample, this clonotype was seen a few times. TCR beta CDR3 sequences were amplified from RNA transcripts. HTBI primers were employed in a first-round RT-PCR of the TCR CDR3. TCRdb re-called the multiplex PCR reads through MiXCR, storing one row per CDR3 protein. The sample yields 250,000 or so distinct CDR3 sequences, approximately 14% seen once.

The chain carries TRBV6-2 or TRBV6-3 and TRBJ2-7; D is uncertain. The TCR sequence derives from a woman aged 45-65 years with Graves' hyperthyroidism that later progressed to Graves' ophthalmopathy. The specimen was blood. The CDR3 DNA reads TGTGCCAGCAGTTACCGACAAGGCTACGAGCAGTACTTC. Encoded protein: CASSYRQGYEQYF.